The sequence of this T cell receptor beta chain was determined in a study of liver allograft versus peripheral blood T cells. The overall study: Graft-liver T cell receptor repertoires were compared against recipient peripheral blood repertoires.

Per the germline V gene, CDR1 is MNHNS and CDR2 is SASEGT. The J segment lost 4 bases and the V segment lost 4 bases, leaving 9 bases of the junction unmatched. This CDR3 contains 16 residues. Study findings and constraints: Liver allograft and peripheral blood T cell receptor repertoires reportedly differed.

TCRdb recomputed calls from the reads with MiXCR, one row per CDR3 protein. The sample holds around 10,000 distinct CDR3 sequences, approximately 18% seen once. This clonotype qualifies as medium-sized (0.01 to 0.1%). Its target is unknown. The chain couples TRBV6-1 to TRBJ1-1; 10 nucleotides match TRBD1. This TCR derives from a human patient who had a liver transplant. Part of the T cell pool may stem from the graft donor. CDR3 DNA sequence: TGTGCCAGCAGTGCTATTCCGGGACAGGGGTTCACTGAAGCTTTCTTT. Residues: CASSAIPGQGFTEAFF.